The 27 T cell receptor beta chains given below trace back to one sample, sequenced in a study of Graves' ophthalmopathy and Graves' hyperthyroidism. Amplification from RNA transcripts yielded the TCR beta CDR3 regions. Scientists carried out first-round RT-PCR using HTBI primers and then a second-round multiplex PCR. TCRdb independently ran MiXCR on the multiplex PCR reads; one entry per CDR3 protein. The sample carries 620,000 or so distinct CDR3 sequences, about 24% recorded once. The sequencing input was peripheral blood. The receptor source for this set is a woman between 18 and 29 years old with stable Graves' hyperthyroidism. Some clones in this sample may be carry-over from other donors' samples.

This clonotype appeared many times. The chain is built from TRBV6-2 or TRBV6-3 and TRBJ1-5, with D uncertain. Deletions cut 0 bases from V and 9 bases from J, with 9 bases between. This CDR3 comprises 13 residues. Germline V gives CDR1 MNHEY, CDR2 SVGEGT. The CDR3 loop is CASSYSSLGPQHF. The CDR3 DNA is TGTGCCAGCAGTTACTCGAGCCTGGGGCCCCAGCATTTT.

This clonotype was counted between two and nine times. J is TRBJ2-7 and V is TRBV28, with TRBD2 matching over 9 bases. V was pared by 7 bases and J by 3 bases, with 10 bases of the junction left unmatched. CDR1 MDHEN and CDR2 SYDVKM come from the germline V gene. The CDR3 runs to 15 residues. The CDR3 sequence: CASKTPSSGIYEQYF. The CDR3 DNA reads TGTGCCAGCAAGACCCCCTCTAGCGGGATCTACGAGCAGTACTTC.

This clonotype was counted ten times or more. This sequence joins TRBV20-1 and TRBJ1-2, with D perhaps matching TRBD1 (6 bases). Germline loops: CDR1 DFQATT, CDR2 SNEGSKA (reference sequence). V dropped 3 bases and J dropped 5 bases, with 16 bases sitting between them. The CDR3 consists of 14 residues. The CDR3 DNA reads TGCAGTGCTAGTCCGGGACACAGGGCATATGGCTACACCTTC. As protein: CSASPGHRAYGYTF.

This clonotype was observed many times. This chain links TRBV6-1 with TRBJ1-1; D possibly corresponds to TRBD1 (6 bases). Germline CDR1 and CDR2: MNHNS and SASEGT. This CDR3 is built from 12 residues. Trimming cost V 10 bases and J 1 base, with 10 bases left between them. CDR3 protein: CATWTANTEAFF. In DNA, the CDR3 is TGTGCCACGTGGACAGCGAACACTGAAGCTTTCTTT.

This clonotype was seen at least ten times. The chain uses TRBV6-1 and TRBJ2-4, with TRBD1 as a possible D gene (5 bases). V was shortened by 4 bases and J by 0 bases, with 13 bases between the two germline ends. Germline V CDR1 and CDR2: MNHNS, SASEGT. This CDR3 has 16 residues. CDR3 protein: CASSAPDTLAKNIQYF. CDR3 in DNA: TGTGCCAGCAGTGCTCCGGACACCCTAGCCAAAAACATTCAGTACTTC.

The chain couples TRBV13 to TRBJ1-1, with 12 bases that match TRBD1. Germline assignment: CDR1 PRHDT and CDR2 FYEKMQ (reference sequence). The CDR3 has 17 amino acids. The V and J ends lost 4 bases and 5 bases, in that order; junction bases with no gene match: 11. The CDR3 loop is CASSSLRDRGRGTEAFF. The CDR3 bases are TGTGCCAGCAGCTCCCTCCGGGACAGGGGGCGGGGGACTGAAGCTTTCTTT.

The chain joins TRBV6-1 to TRBJ2-5, with 7 bases that match TRBD1. The V gene end was trimmed by 5 bases and the J gene end by 5 bases; junction bases not matched to a gene: 8. The CDR3 sequence is 14 residues long. Germline V lookup: CDR1 MNHNS, CDR2 SASEGT. The CDR3 DNA reads as TGTGCCAGCAGTCATGACAGGGTGCGTGAGACCCAGTACTTC. This sequence encodes CASSHDRVRETQYF.

The chain uses TRBV29-1 and TRBJ2-4; 9 bases map to TRBD1. CDR3 length: 13 residues. The V gene end was trimmed by 6 bases and the J gene end by 6 bases; junction bases not matched to a gene: 6. The germline V gene encodes CDR1 SQVTM and CDR2 ANQGSEA. The CDR3 DNA follows: TGCAGCGTAAACAGGGGGCTTGGAAACATTCAGTACTTC. Protein product: CSVNRGLGNIQYF.

In this sample, this clonotype turned up a few times. V gene TRBV6-2 or TRBV6-3 combines with J gene TRBJ1-5, with a tentative D call TRBD1 (5 bases). Germline lookup yields CDR1 MNHEY and CDR2 SVGEGT. This CDR3 spans 16 amino acids. Trimming shortened V by 5 bases and J by 0 bases, and 14 bases separated the two germline ends. CDR3 protein: CASSITGRYSNQPQHF. DNA of the CDR3: TGTGCCAGCAGTATCACGGGACGGTATAGCAATCAGCCCCAGCATTTT.

The chain uses TRBV11-2 and TRBJ1-1; D possibly corresponds to TRBD1 (6 bases). The germline V gene has CDR1 SGHAT and CDR2 FQNNGV. This CDR3 contains 14 residues. Trimming cost V 4 bases and J 6 bases, with 15 bases left between them. The CDR3 loop reads CASSSQMGGSEAFF. CDR3 in DNA: TGTGCCAGCAGCTCGCAGATGGGGGGCTCTGAAGCTTTCTTT.

In its sample, this clonotype was seen many times. The rearrangement links TRBV4-1 to TRBJ2-6; 10 positions match TRBD1. Germline CDR1 and CDR2: MGHRA and YSYEKL. This CDR3 spans 20 amino acids. V gave up 4 bases and J gave up 1 base; unmatched junction bases: 13. The CDR3 sequence: CASSLRGTGVDHSGANVLTF. The CDR3 DNA follows: TGCGCCAGCAGCCTCCGCGGGACAGGGGTCGACCATTCTGGGGCCAACGTCCTGACTTTC.

The rearrangement links TRBV19 to TRBJ1-2; the D gene is possibly TRBD1 (6 bases). Germline-derived CDR1 and CDR2 are LNHDA and SQIVND (reference sequence). The CDR3 is 15 residues long. The V end lost 7 bases, the J end lost 3 bases, and 18 bases lay between the germline ends. CDR3 DNA: TGTGCCAGTACCCGGACAGCCCCAGGAGACTATGGCTACACCTTC. Its translation is CASTRTAPGDYGYTF.

DNA for the CDR3: TGTGCCTGGAGTGTAGAGAGGGCCAGTGAAGCTTTCTTT. Translation gives CAWSVERASEAFF. The chain links TRBV30 to TRBJ1-1; no reliable D call. Looked up from germline, CDR1 is GTSNPN and CDR2 is SVGIG (reference sequence). Trimming stripped 0 bases from V and 7 bases from J, with 12 bases between. This CDR3 is 13 amino acids long.

This clonotype occurred many times. The chain employs TRBV6-1 and TRBJ1-2; 11 positions agree with TRBD1. V shed 3 bases, J shed 2 bases, and the junction held 2 bases outside the gene matches. This CDR3 spans 15 amino acids. Germline-derived CDR1 and CDR2 are MNHNS and SASEGT. The CDR3 sequence: CASSEGQGVNYGYTF. CDR3 bases: TGTGCCAGCAGTGAGGGACAGGGGGTCAACTATGGCTACACCTTC.

The sample holds many counts of this clonotype. The V gene is TRBV12-3 or TRBV12-4, the J gene TRBJ1-1, with D possibly matching TRBD1 (6 bases). This CDR3 spans 14 amino acids. Trimming took 2 bases from V and 5 from J, leaving 12 bases between them. The DNA for the CDR3 is TGTGCCAGCAGTTTAAAACAGGGAGGTACTGAAGCTTTCTTT. Amino acids: CASSLKQGGTEAFF.

A few counts support this clonotype. The chain employs TRBV11-2 and TRBJ2-7, with TRBD2 identical over 13 bases. The V segment lost 5 bases and the J segment 4 bases; nucleotides outside the gene matches: 11. CDR1 is SGHAT and CDR2 is FQNNGV in the germline V gene. CDR3 length: 17 amino acids. The CDR3 region has the DNA TGTGCCAGCAGCATAACCGGGACTAGCGGGATGCCATACGAGCAGTACTTC. Its protein is CASSITGTSGMPYEQYF.

This sequence joins TRBV20-1 and TRBJ2-2; TRBD2 agrees at 14 bases. Germline values: CDR1 DFQATT, CDR2 SNEGSKA (reference sequence). V was clipped by 6 bases and J by 7 bases; unmatched bases: 10. The CDR3 consists of 16 residues. The CDR3 protein is CSALGLAGAFSGELFF. As DNA, the CDR3 is TGCAGTGCACTGGGACTAGCGGGAGCATTTAGCGGGGAGCTGTTTTTT.

This clonotype occurred many times. V usage is TRBV2 and J usage is TRBJ2-6, with D maybe TRBD2 (6 bases). The V and J ends lost 6 bases and 4 bases respectively, with 16 bases between them. CDR1 and CDR2 (germline): SNHLY, FYNNEI. This CDR3 comprises 16 residues. The CDR3 region is CASREWEVSGANVLTF. As DNA, the CDR3 is TGTGCCAGCAGGGAGTGGGAGGTATCAGGGGCCAACGTCCTGACTTTC.

This clonotype was detected only a few times. V and J are TRBV20-1 and TRBJ2-7; 15 nucleotides line up with TRBD2. The V and J ends lost 6 bases and 5 bases, in that order; junction bases with no gene match: 11. The CDR3 consists of 16 residues. CDR1 and CDR2 from the germline V gene are DFQATT and SNEGSKA (reference sequence). In DNA form, the CDR3 reads TGCAGTGCCCAGATCCCCGGGACTAGCGGGAGGAACGAGCAGTACTTC. This sequence encodes CSAQIPGTSGRNEQYF.

Ten or more counts support this clonotype. This chain connects TRBV19 to TRBJ1-1, with 9 nucleotides matching TRBD1. The CDR3 has 13 residues. Germline-derived CDR1 and CDR2 are LNHDA and SQIVND (reference sequence). V was pared by 10 bases and J by 4 bases, with 7 bases of the junction left unmatched. The DNA for the CDR3 is TGTGCCACCGCGGACAGGGGTCGCACTGAAGCTTTCTTT. Translated, it gives CATADRGRTEAFF.

The table lists this clonotype with many counts. The genes are TRBV20-1 and TRBJ2-7; D may be TRBD2 (6 bases). Per the germline V gene, CDR1 is DFQATT and CDR2 is SNEGSKA (reference sequence). CDR3 size: 16 residues. V was cut by 5 bases and J by 1 base, with 21 bases left in between. The CDR3 DNA reads TGCAGTGCTGGAAGGGTCGGTAGCGGAAGATCCTACGAGCAGTACTTC. This gives the protein CSAGRVGSGRSYEQYF.

This clonotype appeared many times. The chain links TRBV3-1 to TRBJ2-4, with 8 bases identical to TRBD2. V gave up 5 bases and J gave up 4 bases; unmatched junction bases: 16. CDR1 and CDR2 from the germline V gene are LGHDT and YNNKEL (reference sequence). This CDR3 has 18 amino acids. This chain's CDR3 is CASSDSTSDYLIKNIQYF. As DNA, the CDR3 is TGTGCCAGCAGCGATTCGACTAGCGACTATCTAATAAAAAACATTCAGTACTTC.

This clonotype was seen only once. This chain joins TRBV6-1 and TRBJ1-2, with a tentative D call TRBD1 (6 bases). V gave up 1 base and J gave up 1 base, with 16 bases separating them. Germline V gene lookup returns CDR1 MNHNS and CDR2 SASEGT. The CDR3 covers 17 residues. CDR3 nucleotide sequence: TGTGCCAGCAGTGAAGTTCCAGGACAGTCCGATAACTATGGCTACACCTTC. It yields the protein CASSEVPGQSDNYGYTF.

The chain uses TRBV11-2 and TRBJ2-7; 9 bases line up with TRBD1. From germline, CDR1 is SGHAT and CDR2 FQNNGV. This CDR3 is 17 amino acids long. V gave up 4 bases and J gave up 3 bases; unmatched junction bases: 13. Written as DNA, the CDR3 is TGTGCCAGCAGCTCTCGGAAGGGGTACAGGGGGCACTACGAGCAGTACTTC. It codes for CASSSRKGYRGHYEQYF.

This clonotype was counted at least ten times. J is TRBJ1-1 and V is TRBV4-2, with no clear D. The CDR3 loop spans 16 amino acids. Germline-derived CDR1 and CDR2 are LGHNA and YNFKEQ. The V end lost 0 bases, the J end lost 3 bases, and 14 bases lay between the germline ends. The CDR3 DNA follows: TGTGCCAGCAGCCAAGATCCCAGGATACCGGACACTGAAGCTTTCTTT. Translation: CASSQDPRIPDTEAFF.

This chain joins TRBV20-1 and TRBJ1-2, with D possibly matching TRBD1 (6 bases). V lost 6 bases to trimming and J lost 0 bases, with 8 bases between them. This CDR3 has 12 amino acids. Germline V gene sequence: CDR1 DFQATT, CDR2 SNEGSKA (reference sequence). The CDR3 is CSAEGANYGYTF. In nucleotides, the CDR3 is TGCAGTGCCGAGGGGGCTAACTATGGCTACACCTTC.

This rearrangement joins TRBV19 to TRBJ2-5, with D hard to call. V lost 3 bases and J lost 5, with 10 bases in between. This CDR3 has 13 amino acids. In germline, CDR1 is LNHDA, CDR2 SQIVND (reference sequence). This CDR3 reads CASSIFDRETQYF. In nucleotides, the CDR3 is TGTGCCAGTAGTATCTTCGACCGGGAGACCCAGTACTTC. The full variable domain, completed using reference TRBV19 and TRBJ2-5, is DGGITQSPKYLFRKEGQNVTLSCEQNLNHDAMYWYRQDPGQGLRLIYYSQIVNDFQKGDIAEGYSVSREKKESFPLTVTSAQKNPTAFYLCASSIFDRETQYFGPGTRLLVL.